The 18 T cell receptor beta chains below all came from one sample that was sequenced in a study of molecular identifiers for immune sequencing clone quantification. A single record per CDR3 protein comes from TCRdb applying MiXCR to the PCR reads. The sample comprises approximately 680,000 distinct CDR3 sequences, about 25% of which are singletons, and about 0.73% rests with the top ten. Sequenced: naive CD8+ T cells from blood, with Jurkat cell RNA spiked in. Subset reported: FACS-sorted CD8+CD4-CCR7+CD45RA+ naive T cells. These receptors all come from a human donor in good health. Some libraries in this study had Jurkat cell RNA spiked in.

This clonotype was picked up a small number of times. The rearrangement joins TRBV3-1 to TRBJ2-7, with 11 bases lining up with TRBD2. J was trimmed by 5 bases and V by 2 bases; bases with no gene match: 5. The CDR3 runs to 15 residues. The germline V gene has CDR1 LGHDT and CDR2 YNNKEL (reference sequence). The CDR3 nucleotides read TGTGCCAGCAGCCAACCTAGCGGGAGGCCCCACGAGCAGTACTTC. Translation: CASSQPSGRPHEQYF.

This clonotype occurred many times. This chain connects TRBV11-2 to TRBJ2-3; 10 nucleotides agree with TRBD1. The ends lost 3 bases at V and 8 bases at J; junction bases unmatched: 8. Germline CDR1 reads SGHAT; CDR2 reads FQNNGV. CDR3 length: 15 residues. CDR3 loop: CASSFGTGVGGTQYF. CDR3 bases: TGTGCCAGCAGCTTTGGGACAGGGGTCGGTGGTACGCAGTATTTT.

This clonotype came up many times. CDR3 DNA sequence: TGTGCCAGCAGTCCCGGGACAGGGAGCAATCAGCCCCAGCATTTT. Translated, it gives CASSPGTGSNQPQHF. The V and J genes are TRBV12-3 or TRBV12-4 and TRBJ1-5; 9 bases map to TRBD1. The CDR3 covers 15 residues. V shed 5 bases and J 1 base; nucleotides not matched to a gene: 3.

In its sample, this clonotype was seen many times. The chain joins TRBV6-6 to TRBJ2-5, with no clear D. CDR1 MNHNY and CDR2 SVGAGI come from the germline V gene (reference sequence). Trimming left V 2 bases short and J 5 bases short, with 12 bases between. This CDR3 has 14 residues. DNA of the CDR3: TGTGCCAGCAGTTACCCCCTCTTGGGGGAGACCCAGTACTTC. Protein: CASSYPLLGETQYF.

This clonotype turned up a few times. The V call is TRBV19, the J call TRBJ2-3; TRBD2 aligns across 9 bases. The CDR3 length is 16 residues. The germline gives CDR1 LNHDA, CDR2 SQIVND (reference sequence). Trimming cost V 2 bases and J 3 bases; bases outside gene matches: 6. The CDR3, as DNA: TGTGCCAGTAGTATATCCGCGGGGGGGCAGACAGATACGCAGTATTTT. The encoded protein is CASSISAGGQTDTQYF.

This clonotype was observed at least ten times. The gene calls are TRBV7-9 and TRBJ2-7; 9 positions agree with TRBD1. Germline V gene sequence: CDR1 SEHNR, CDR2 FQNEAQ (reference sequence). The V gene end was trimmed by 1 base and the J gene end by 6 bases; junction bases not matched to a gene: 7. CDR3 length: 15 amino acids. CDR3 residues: CASSLEVGQGAEQYF. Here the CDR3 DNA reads TGTGCCAGCAGCTTAGAGGTGGGACAGGGAGCCGAGCAGTACTTC.

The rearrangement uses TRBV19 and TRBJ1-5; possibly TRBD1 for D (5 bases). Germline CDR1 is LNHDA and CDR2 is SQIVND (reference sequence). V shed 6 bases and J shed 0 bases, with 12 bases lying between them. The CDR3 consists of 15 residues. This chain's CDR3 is CASRRRQSSNQPQHF. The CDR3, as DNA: TGTGCCAGTAGAAGGCGACAGTCTAGCAATCAGCCCCAGCATTTT.

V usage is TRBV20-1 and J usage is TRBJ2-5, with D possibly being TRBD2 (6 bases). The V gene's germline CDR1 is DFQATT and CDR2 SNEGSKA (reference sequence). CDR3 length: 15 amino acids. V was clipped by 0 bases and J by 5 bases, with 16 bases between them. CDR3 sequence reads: CSARDYGSLMETQYF. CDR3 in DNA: TGCAGTGCTAGAGATTACGGGAGTTTGATGGAGACCCAGTACTTC.

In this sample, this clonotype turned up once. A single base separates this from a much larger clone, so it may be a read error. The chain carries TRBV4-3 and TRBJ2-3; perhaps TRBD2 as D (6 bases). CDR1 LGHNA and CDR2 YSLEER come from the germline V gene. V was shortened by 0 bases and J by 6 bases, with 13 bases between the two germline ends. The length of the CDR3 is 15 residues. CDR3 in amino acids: CASSQEVGGGDTQYF. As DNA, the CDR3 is TGCGCCAGCAGCCAAGAGGTCGGGGGTGGGGATACGCAGTATTTT.

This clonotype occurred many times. The CDR3 protein is CSASSSRVGNQPQHF. The CDR3 bases are TGCAGTGCTAGTTCCTCCAGGGTCGGCAATCAGCCCCAGCATTTT. The J gene is TRBJ1-5, the V gene TRBV20-1, with D maybe TRBD1 (5 bases). The CDR3 contains 15 residues. Germline V CDR1 and CDR2: DFQATT, SNEGSKA (reference sequence). The ends were cut back, 3 bases at V and 2 bases at J, with 14 bases in the middle.

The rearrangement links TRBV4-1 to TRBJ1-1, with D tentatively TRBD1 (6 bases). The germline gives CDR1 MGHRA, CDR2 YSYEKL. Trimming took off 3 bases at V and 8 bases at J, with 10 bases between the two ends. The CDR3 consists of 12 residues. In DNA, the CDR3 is TGCGCCAGCAGCCAGGGACACTCGGAAGCTTTCTTT. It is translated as CASSQGHSEAFF.

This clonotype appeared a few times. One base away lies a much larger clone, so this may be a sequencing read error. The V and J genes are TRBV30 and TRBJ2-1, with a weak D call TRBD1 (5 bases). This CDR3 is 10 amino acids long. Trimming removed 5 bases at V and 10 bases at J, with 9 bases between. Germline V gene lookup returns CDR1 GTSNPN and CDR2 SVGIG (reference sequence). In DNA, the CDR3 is TGTGCCTGGGGAAGACAGGAGCAGTTCTTC. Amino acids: CAWGRQEQFF.

CDR3: CASSTPRGREISYEQYF. CDR3 in DNA: TGCGCCAGCAGCACGCCGCGGGGCCGCGAGATATCCTACGAGCAGTACTTC. This chain uses TRBV5-1 with TRBJ2-7; tentative D call: TRBD2 (6 bases). The CDR3 is made up of 17 amino acids. Per germline, CDR1 SGHRS and CDR2 YFSETQ. Deletions cut 4 bases from V and 1 base from J, with 21 bases between.

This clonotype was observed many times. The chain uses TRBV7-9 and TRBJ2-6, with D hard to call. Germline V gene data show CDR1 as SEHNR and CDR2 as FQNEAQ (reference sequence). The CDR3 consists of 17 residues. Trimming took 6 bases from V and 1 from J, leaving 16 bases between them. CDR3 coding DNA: TGTGCCAGCAGGGATCCCGAGAGTATATCTGGGGCCAACGTCCTGACTTTC. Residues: CASRDPESISGANVLTF.

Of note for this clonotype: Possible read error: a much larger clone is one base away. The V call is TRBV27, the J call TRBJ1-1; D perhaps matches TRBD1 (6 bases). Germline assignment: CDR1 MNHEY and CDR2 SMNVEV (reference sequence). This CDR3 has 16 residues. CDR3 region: CACSLLGGARGTEAFF. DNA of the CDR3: TGTGCCTGCAGTTTATTGGGGGGCGCAAGGGGCACTGAAGCTTTCTTT.

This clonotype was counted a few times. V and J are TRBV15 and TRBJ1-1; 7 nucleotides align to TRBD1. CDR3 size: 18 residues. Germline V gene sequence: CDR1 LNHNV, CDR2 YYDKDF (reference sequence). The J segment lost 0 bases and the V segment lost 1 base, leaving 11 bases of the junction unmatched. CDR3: CATSRGQGGGFLNTEAFF. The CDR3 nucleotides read TGTGCCACCAGCAGAGGACAGGGCGGGGGTTTTTTGAACACTGAAGCTTTCTTT.

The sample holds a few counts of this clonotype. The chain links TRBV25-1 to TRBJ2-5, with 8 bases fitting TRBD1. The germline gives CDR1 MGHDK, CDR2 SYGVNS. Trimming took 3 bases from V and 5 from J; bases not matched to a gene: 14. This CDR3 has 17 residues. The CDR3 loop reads CASSDPVDRGVKETQYF. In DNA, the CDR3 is TGTGCCAGCAGTGATCCCGTCGACAGGGGCGTTAAGGAGACCCAGTACTTC.

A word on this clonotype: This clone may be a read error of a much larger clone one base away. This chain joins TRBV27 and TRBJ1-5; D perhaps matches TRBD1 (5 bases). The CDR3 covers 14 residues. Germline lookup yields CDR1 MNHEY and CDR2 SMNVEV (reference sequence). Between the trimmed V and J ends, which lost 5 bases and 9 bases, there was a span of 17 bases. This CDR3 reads CASSQRGNLRPQHF. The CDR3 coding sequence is TGTGCCAGCAGTCAAAGGGGCAACCTTCGGCCCCAGCATTTT.